This is a list of T cell receptor beta chains from one sample in a study of blood T cells in healthy people across ages. MiXCR, run by TCRdb on the 5' RACE reads, gives a single entry per CDR3 protein. The sample yields about 1.5 million distinct CDR3 sequences, under 55% seen once. Input material: blood. These TCRs come from a woman between 18 and 30 years old in good health. Each CDR3 is given with its conserved first and last residue. The D gene is left open where the match is weak. Expanded clones are given a class, and other clones once, few, many or no size at all.

J,D,size,V,CDR3,DNA
TRBJ1-4,-,-,TRBV6-1,CASSELRGSTNEKLFF,TGTGCCAGCAGTGAATTGAGGGGCAGCACTAATGAAAAACTGTTTTTT
TRBJ2-3,TRBD2,-,TRBV7-2,CASSPGSGGAIDTQYF,TGTGCCAGCAGCCCGGGAAGCGGGGGGGCCATAGATACGCAGTATTTT
TRBJ2-7,-,-,TRBV27,CASSLGRGHEQYF,TGTGCCAGCAGTCTAGGCAGGGGCCACGAGCAGTACTTC
TRBJ2-3,-,-,TRBV25-1,CASSDGDRISNTQYF,TGTGCCAGCAGTGACGGCGACAGGATTTCGAATACGCAGTATTTT
TRBJ2-1,TRBD2,few,TRBV20-1,CSATAGSGRAPYNEQFF,TGCAGTGCCACAGCCGGTAGCGGGAGGGCCCCATACAATGAGCAGTTCTTC
TRBJ1-1,-,-,TRBV7-2,CASSLAGPMNTEAFF,TGTGCCAGCAGCTTAGCAGGGCCCATGAACACTGAAGCTTTCTTT
TRBJ2-3,TRBD2,-,TRBV20-1,CSAGSGRRVTDTQYF,TGCAGTGCTGGTAGCGGGAGAAGGGTCACAGATACGCAGTATTTT
TRBJ2-3,TRBD2,few,TRBV7-2,CASRSRLAGGQTDTQYF,TGTGCCAGCAGGTCCCGGCTAGCGGGAGGACAGACAGATACGCAGTATTTT
TRBJ1-1,-,few,TRBV10-3,CAISWGEGLAEAFF,TGTGCCATCTCCTGGGGGGAGGGGTTGGCTGAAGCTTTCTTT
TRBJ2-1,TRBD1,-,TRBV2,CASTGTGNYNEQFF,TGTGCCAGCACAGGGACAGGGAACTACAATGAGCAGTTCTTC
TRBJ2-3,-,-,TRBV21-1,CARNLGGLYTDTQYF,TGTGCCAGAAACCTTGGGGGACTGTACACAGATACGCAGTATTTT
TRBJ2-5,-,-,TRBV6-4,CASSPTWGETQYF,TGTGCCAGCAGTCCAACCTGGGGGGAGACCCAGTACTTC
TRBJ2-1,-,many,TRBV4-3,CASSQEGGVGGNEQFF,TGCGCCAGCAGCCAAGAGGGCGGGGTAGGCGGAAATGAGCAGTTCTTC
TRBJ2-5,-,-,TRBV28,CASCAGLETQYF,TGTGCCAGCTGTGCAGGCCTAGAGACCCAGTACTTC
TRBJ1-6,-,-,TRBV4-2,CASGEIASYNSPLHF,TGTGCCAGCGGGGAGATCGCCTCCTATAATTCACCCCTCCACTTT
TRBJ2-7,-,-,TRBV18,CASSPDRSHEQYF,TGTGCCAGCTCACCAGACAGGTCCCACGAGCAGTACTTC
TRBJ1-3,TRBD1,-,TRBV12-3/TRBV12-4,CASSSRTGGGNTIYF,TGTGCCAGCAGTTCGCGTACAGGGGGTGGAAACACCATATATTTT
TRBJ2-7,-,few,TRBV7-2,CASSAQLINTYEQYF,TGTGCCAGCAGCGCACAACTTATTAATACCTACGAGCAGTACTTC
TRBJ2-5,-,-,TRBV24-1,CATSLGGSNEQYF,TGTGCCACCAGTTTAGGGGGGAGCAATGAGCAGTACTTC
TRBJ1-6,-,-,TRBV20-1,CSARERSSYSSPLHF,TGCAGTGCTAGGGAAAGGAGCTCCTATAGTTCACCCCTCCACTTT
TRBJ2-5,TRBD2,-,TRBV20-1,CSASPNQGLTKSETQYF,TGCAGTGCTAGCCCCAACCAGGGACTAACAAAGTCGGAGACCCAGTACTTC
TRBJ1-2,-,many,TRBV12-3/TRBV12-4,CASSLSGTGNYGYTF,TGTGCCAGCAGTTTAAGCGGGACGGGTAACTATGGCTACACCTTC
TRBJ2-7,TRBD2,-,TRBV7-2,CASSPSGLATTDAYEQYF,TGTGCCAGCAGCCCCTCCGGACTAGCGACGACAGACGCCTACGAGCAGTACTTC
TRBJ2-3,-,-,TRBV12-3/TRBV12-4,CASVVARGSDTQYF,TGTGCCAGCGTCGTGGCTAGGGGGTCAGATACGCAGTATTTT